This TCR beta chain came from a study of cytomegalovirus exposure and HLA in healthy donors. General study results and limits: One variant, a missense change in DCLRE1C, was linked in a later analysis to TCR beta V- and J-gene trimming. The majority of CMV-associated TCR beta chains were reported as apparently HLA-restricted in a later analysis. According to reports, the classifier identified cytomegalovirus status with high specificity and sensitivity. Analyses of presence/absence relied on an assumption of roughly uniform sequencing depth across donors.

Amplification used 60 Vbeta primers and 13 Jbeta primers. Repertoires were generated with immunoSEQ multiplex PCR, while TCRdb's copy carries only in-frame clones and drops some. The sample records roughly 45,000 clones, more than 45% being singletons. This clone was observed a few times. Its antigen is not known. The length of the CDR3 is 16 residues. V was trimmed by 0 bases and J by 0 bases, leaving 12 bases between them. Germline V gene lookup returns CDR1 SGHRS and CDR2 YFSETQ. J is TRBJ1-1 and V is TRBV5-1, with D possibly being TRBD1 (5 bases). This TCR came from a man aged 55 to 70 in good health and CMV-seronegative. The sequenced sample was PBMCs. The CDR3 here is CASSLAQGNMNTEAFF. DNA of the CDR3: TGCGCCAGCAGCTTGGCCCAGGGAAACATGAACACTGAAGCTTTCTTT.